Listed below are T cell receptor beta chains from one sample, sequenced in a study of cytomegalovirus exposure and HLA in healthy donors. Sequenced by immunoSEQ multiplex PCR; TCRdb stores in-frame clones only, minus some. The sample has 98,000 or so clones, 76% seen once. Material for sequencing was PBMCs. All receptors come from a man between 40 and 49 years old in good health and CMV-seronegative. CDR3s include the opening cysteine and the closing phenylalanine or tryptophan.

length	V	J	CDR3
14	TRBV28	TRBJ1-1	CASSSGHPNTEAFF
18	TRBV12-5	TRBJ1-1	CASGPSDSGQIQNTEAFF
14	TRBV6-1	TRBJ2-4	CASSEAPGGDIQYF
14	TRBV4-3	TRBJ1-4	CASSQDRGAEKLFF
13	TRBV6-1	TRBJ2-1	CASSSKQGVEQFF
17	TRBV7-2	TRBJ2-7	CASSLEGVGGRPIEQYF
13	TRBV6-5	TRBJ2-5	CASRFAGWETQYF
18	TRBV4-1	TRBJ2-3	CASSQATSGGPGTDTQYF
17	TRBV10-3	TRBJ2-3	CAISVGLLAGVADTQYF
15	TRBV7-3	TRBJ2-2	CASSLGQGNTGELFF
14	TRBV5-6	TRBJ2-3	CASTQGPATDTQYF
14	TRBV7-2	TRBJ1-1	CASSLQIMNTEAFF
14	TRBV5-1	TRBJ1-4	CASSFGNPKEKLFF
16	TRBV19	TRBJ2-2	CASSTGTGESSGELFF
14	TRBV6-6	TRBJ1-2	CASSRYGVGYGYTF
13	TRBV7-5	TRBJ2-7	CARGQVRNYEQYF
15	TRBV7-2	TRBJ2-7	CASSLEAGIPYEQYF
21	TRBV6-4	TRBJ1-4	CASSDRRGETNAFFDHEKLFF
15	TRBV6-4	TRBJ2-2	CASSQGAHNTGELFF
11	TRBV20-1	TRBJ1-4	CRAGGGEKLFF
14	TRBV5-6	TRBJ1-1	CASSSPGQNTEAFF
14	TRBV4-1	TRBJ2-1	CASSQGAVYNEQFF
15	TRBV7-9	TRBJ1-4	CASSTSGTGGEKLFF
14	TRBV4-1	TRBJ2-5	CASSRGQVEETQYF
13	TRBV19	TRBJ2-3	CASSRGSADTQYF
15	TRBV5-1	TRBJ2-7	CASRAYSLSSYEQYF
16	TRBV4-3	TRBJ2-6	CASSQDSSSGANVLTF